The rows below give T cell receptor beta chains drawn from one sample of a study of T cells after yellow fever vaccination. A single record per CDR3 protein comes from TCRdb applying MiXCR to the 5' RACE reads. There are hundreds of thousands of distinct CDR3 sequences in the sample; roughly 3.9% occur only once, and 20% to 25% lies in the top ten. The specimen was PBMCs, collected 5 days after the yellow fever booster vaccination. These receptor sequences come from a man aged 18-30 years who received the YFV17D yellow fever vaccine. Both conserved end residues are part of each CDR3. D genes are given only for firm matches. A clone size is listed for some rows: how often the clone was seen (once, few, many), or a class if it is expanded.

v_call: TRBV6-2/TRBV6-3; j_call: TRBJ2-1; d_call: NA; clone_size: few; cdr3_aa: CASSYSAPPRNEQFF; cdr3_nt: TGTGCCAGCAGTTACTCTGCGCCCCCGCGCAATGAGCAGTTCTTC
v_call: TRBV5-1; j_call: TRBJ2-3; d_call: TRBD2; clone_size: many; cdr3_aa: CASSSGRLLGTSIDTQYF; cdr3_nt: TGCGCCAGCAGCTCCGGACGTTTACTCGGGACTAGCATAGATACGCAGTATTTT
v_call: TRBV6-6; j_call: TRBJ1-3; d_call: NA; clone_size: few; cdr3_aa: CASSSLIGQPHVSGNTIYF; cdr3_nt: TGTGCCAGCAGTTCCCTTATTGGACAGCCGCACGTCTCTGGAAACACCATATATTTT
v_call: TRBV7-2; j_call: TRBJ2-2; d_call: NA; clone_size: many; cdr3_aa: CASSLDSSVTGELFF; cdr3_nt: TGTGCCAGCAGCTTAGATAGCTCGGTCACCGGGGAGCTGTTTTTT
v_call: TRBV7-3; j_call: TRBJ2-1; d_call: NA; clone_size: many; cdr3_aa: CASSSPAGNNEQFF; cdr3_nt: TGTGCCAGCAGCTCCCCCGCGGGTAACAATGAGCAGTTCTTC
v_call: TRBV7-2; j_call: TRBJ2-4; d_call: NA; clone_size: NA; cdr3_aa: CASSLSGPQNIQYF; cdr3_nt: TGTGCCAGCAGCCTGTCGGGGCCACAAAACATTCAGTACTTC
v_call: TRBV27; j_call: TRBJ2-5; d_call: NA; clone_size: NA; cdr3_aa: CASRDIPQAQTQYF; cdr3_nt: TGTGCCAGCCGAGATATCCCGCAGGCACAGACCCAGTACTTC
v_call: TRBV4-1; j_call: TRBJ2-7; d_call: NA; clone_size: NA; cdr3_aa: CASSQDRLGHEQYF; cdr3_nt: TGCGCCAGCAGCCAAGACAGGTTGGGCCACGAGCAGTACTTC
v_call: TRBV5-1; j_call: TRBJ2-2; d_call: TRBD2; clone_size: many; cdr3_aa: CASSFLAGYSNTGELFF; cdr3_nt: TGCGCCAGCAGCTTCCTAGCGGGGTATTCGAACACCGGGGAGCTGTTTTTT
v_call: TRBV11-3; j_call: TRBJ1-1; d_call: NA; clone_size: once; cdr3_aa: CASSLRRTANTEAFF; cdr3_nt: TGTGCCAGCAGCCTCCGCCGAACAGCGAACACTGAAGCTTTCTTT
v_call: TRBV2; j_call: TRBJ2-4; d_call: NA; clone_size: NA; cdr3_aa: CASQGVSKNIQYF; cdr3_nt: TGTGCCAGCCAAGGGGTCTCCAAAAACATTCAGTACTTC
v_call: TRBV20-1; j_call: TRBJ2-3; d_call: TRBD2; clone_size: NA; cdr3_aa: CSGVWSGGPTDTQYF; cdr3_nt: TGCAGTGGGGTGTGGAGCGGGGGACCCACAGATACGCAGTATTTT
v_call: TRBV20-1; j_call: TRBJ1-6; d_call: NA; clone_size: few; cdr3_aa: CSARDGRLAQNSPLHF; cdr3_nt: TGCAGTGCTAGAGATGGGCGGCTAGCTCAGAATTCACCCCTCCACTTT
v_call: TRBV24-1; j_call: TRBJ1-1; d_call: NA; clone_size: few; cdr3_aa: CATSDTTGPGAFF; cdr3_nt: TGTGCCACCAGTGATACTACAGGGCCTGGAGCTTTCTTT
v_call: TRBV5-1; j_call: TRBJ1-2; d_call: NA; clone_size: many; cdr3_aa: CASSPGHGNYGYTF; cdr3_nt: TGCGCCAGCAGCCCCGGGCACGGCAACTATGGCTACACCTTC
v_call: TRBV5-4; j_call: TRBJ2-1; d_call: NA; clone_size: many; cdr3_aa: CASSLGTGEQFF; cdr3_nt: TGTGCCAGCAGCTTGGGGACCGGGGAGCAGTTCTTC
v_call: TRBV9; j_call: TRBJ2-3; d_call: TRBD2; clone_size: NA; cdr3_aa: CASSPQTSGVVTDTQYF; cdr3_nt: TGTGCCAGCAGCCCCCAGACTAGCGGGGTGGTTACAGATACGCAGTATTTT
v_call: TRBV7-2; j_call: TRBJ2-1; d_call: TRBD2; clone_size: few; cdr3_aa: CASSLATTSAGYNEQFF; cdr3_nt: TGTGCCAGCAGCTTAGCCACAACTAGCGCCGGCTACAATGAGCAGTTCTTC
v_call: TRBV4-1; j_call: TRBJ2-6; d_call: NA; clone_size: NA; cdr3_aa: CASSLTDVAGRSGANVLTF; cdr3_nt: TGCGCCAGCAGCCTTACAGATGTGGCAGGTCGCTCTGGGGCCAACGTCCTGACTTTC
v_call: TRBV4-1; j_call: TRBJ2-3; d_call: NA; clone_size: NA; cdr3_aa: CASRGVGVSTDTQYF; cdr3_nt: TGCGCCAGCAGGGGGGTTGGGGTGAGCACAGATACGCAGTATTTT
v_call: TRBV28; j_call: TRBJ2-3; d_call: NA; clone_size: NA; cdr3_aa: CASSFQIRTDTQYF; cdr3_nt: TGTGCCAGCAGTTTCCAAATAAGGACAGATACGCAGTATTTT
v_call: TRBV5-1; j_call: TRBJ1-6; d_call: NA; clone_size: NA; cdr3_aa: CASSKRALRIGDNSPLHF; cdr3_nt: TGCGCCAGCAGCAAACGGGCCCTGAGGATTGGAGATAATTCACCCCTCCACTTT
v_call: TRBV15; j_call: TRBJ2-5; d_call: NA; clone_size: few; cdr3_aa: CATSRVSFQETQYF; cdr3_nt: TGTGCCACCAGCAGAGTTAGCTTCCAAGAGACCCAGTACTTC
v_call: TRBV3-2; j_call: TRBJ2-7; d_call: NA; clone_size: NA; cdr3_aa: CASSQVKGQGYEQYF; cdr3_nt: TGTGCCAGCAGCCAAGTAAAGGGACAGGGATACGAGCAGTACTTC
v_call: TRBV4-3; j_call: TRBJ1-5; d_call: NA; clone_size: many; cdr3_aa: CASSHGENQPQHF; cdr3_nt: TGCGCCAGCAGCCACGGAGAGAATCAGCCCCAGCATTTT
v_call: TRBV28; j_call: TRBJ1-2; d_call: TRBD1; clone_size: few; cdr3_aa: CASSPGDRDNYGYTF; cdr3_nt: TGTGCCAGCAGTCCAGGGGACAGGGATAACTATGGCTACACCTTC
v_call: TRBV19; j_call: TRBJ2-5; d_call: TRBD1; clone_size: NA; cdr3_aa: CASSIERTGSGTQYF; cdr3_nt: TGTGCCAGTAGTATAGAAAGGACAGGGTCTGGGACCCAGTACTTC
v_call: TRBV4-3; j_call: TRBJ2-5; d_call: NA; clone_size: many; cdr3_aa: CASSQGAQAETQYF; cdr3_nt: TGCGCCAGCAGCCAAGGGGCACAGGCGGAGACCCAGTACTTC
v_call: TRBV29-1; j_call: TRBJ2-2; d_call: NA; clone_size: few; cdr3_aa: CSAGRGANTGELFF; cdr3_nt: TGCAGCGCGGGTCGCGGGGCGAACACCGGGGAGCTGTTTTTT
v_call: TRBV7-2; j_call: TRBJ2-2; d_call: TRBD2; clone_size: NA; cdr3_aa: CASSPRSGGAVGELFF; cdr3_nt: TGTGCCAGCAGCCCGCGTAGCGGGGGGGCGGTCGGGGAGCTGTTTTTT
v_call: TRBV5-1; j_call: TRBJ2-1; d_call: NA; clone_size: few; cdr3_aa: CASSLASTHYNEQFF; cdr3_nt: TGCGCCAGCAGCCTGGCTTCGACCCACTACAATGAGCAGTTCTTC
v_call: TRBV11-2; j_call: TRBJ2-7; d_call: TRBD2; clone_size: NA; cdr3_aa: CASSLGLAESYEQYF; cdr3_nt: TGTGCCAGCAGCTTAGGACTAGCAGAATCCTACGAGCAGTACTTC
v_call: TRBV10-3; j_call: TRBJ2-1; d_call: NA; clone_size: NA; cdr3_aa: CAISESKGQSNEQFF; cdr3_nt: TGTGCCATCAGTGAGTCTAAGGGGCAATCCAATGAGCAGTTCTTC
v_call: TRBV15; j_call: TRBJ2-4; d_call: TRBD1; clone_size: NA; cdr3_aa: CATSRDRTGGNIQYF; cdr3_nt: TGTGCCACCAGCAGAGATAGGACAGGCGGAAACATTCAGTACTTC
v_call: TRBV6-6; j_call: TRBJ2-3; d_call: NA; clone_size: NA; cdr3_aa: CASSYSDTQYF; cdr3_nt: TGTGCCAGCAGTTATAGCGATACGCAGTATTTT
v_call: TRBV20-1; j_call: TRBJ2-1; d_call: NA; clone_size: NA; cdr3_aa: CSARDHIVSLDEQFF; cdr3_nt: TGCAGTGCTAGAGATCACATCGTGTCTTTGGATGAGCAGTTCTTC